This T cell receptor beta chain was retrieved from a study of cytomegalovirus exposure and HLA in healthy donors. Broader study findings: An Asian-associated ancestry cluster reportedly showed fewer N-insertions than the roughly 600-donor mean in a later analysis. Overall, roughly 160 TCR beta chains were annotated as cytomegalovirus-associated.

Those who donated were healthy bone marrow donors. Remarks on this clone: No antigen is known for it.

Germline V gene data show CDR1 as SQVTM and CDR2 as ANQGSEA. V trimming: 0 bases; J trimming: 8 bases; junction bases outside the gene matches: 12. The CDR3 covers 15 residues. Primers: 60 Vbeta forward and 13 Jbeta reverse. The table came from immunoSEQ multiplex PCR; TCRdb's copy has only in-frame clones and leaves some out. The sample holds fewer than 200,000 clones, approximately 80% seen once. Material: PBMCs. This receptor was identified in a woman aged 50 to 65 in good health and CMV-seropositive. The chain joins TRBV29-1 to TRBJ1-2; 7 bases line up with TRBD1. CDR3 nucleotide sequence: TGCAGCGTTGAAGATCCCGGGCCCCAGGGGGGCGGCTACACCTTC. Its translation: CSVEDPGPQGGGYTF.